A few counts support the clone carrying this TCR beta chain. Its specificity is unknown. The sample originates from a study of T cells in Graves' hyperthyroidism and ophthalmopathy. Study-level background: Specimen type is peripheral blood, collected at initial diagnosis prior to any treatment. Study results and limitations: Prediction of ophthalmopathy progression came a median roughly 6.7 months pre-onset. In the blood, most expanded thyroid clonotypes above 0.001 appeared as well.

Amplified TCR beta CDR3 regions derived from RNA transcripts. Initially, a first-round RT-PCR of the TCR CDR3 employed the HTBI primer set. TCRdb itself ran the multiplex PCR reads through MiXCR, one entry per CDR3 protein. Altogether a few hundred thousand distinct CDR3 sequences are present, around 13% being singletons, with the ten largest covering around 5.4%. Germline assignment: CDR1 DFQATT and CDR2 SNEGSKA (reference sequence). The CDR3 extends over 14 amino acids. V lost 0 bases and J 3 bases, leaving 12 bases between the germline ends. Fresh peripheral blood, around 10 ml of it, supplied the PBMCs.

The sequenced sample consisted of blood. V usage is TRBV20-1 and J usage is TRBJ2-7; D might be TRBD2 (5 bases). The receptor was derived from a woman aged 25-40 years with Graves' hyperthyroidism that later progressed to Graves' ophthalmopathy. The CDR3: CSARDGVRFYEQYF. CDR3 sequence (DNA): TGCAGTGCTAGAGACGGGGTACGATTCTACGAGCAGTACTTC.